The 20 T cell receptor beta chains given below trace back to one sample, sequenced in a study of cytomegalovirus exposure and HLA in healthy donors. Both 60 Vbeta primers and 13 Jbeta primers went into the PCR. Produced via immunoSEQ multiplex PCR; TCRdb's table is partial and in-frame only. The table has tens of thousands of clones, roughly 76% seen once. The specimen sequenced was PBMCs. These receptors were taken from a woman in her 30s in good health and CMV-seropositive.

DNA for the CDR3: TGTGCCAGCAGTGCCAGGGGCTCGACAGATACGCAGTATTTT. Protein sequence: CASSARGSTDTQYF. The gene calls are TRBV2 and TRBJ2-3, with D possibly TRBD1 on 6 matching bases. The CDR3 consists of 14 residues. The germline V and J ends were trimmed by 4 bases and 3 bases, with 11 bases remaining between them. In germline, CDR1 is SNHLY, CDR2 FYNNEI.

The V call is TRBV7-2, the J call TRBJ2-1; TRBD2 matches at 9 bases. Germline CDR1 is SGHTA and CDR2 is FQGNSA. V was pared by 5 bases and J by 6 bases, with 8 bases of the junction left unmatched. The CDR3 runs to 15 residues. The CDR3: CASSPASSGGNEQFF. DNA of the CDR3: TGTGCCAGCAGCCCTGCTAGTAGCGGGGGCAATGAGCAGTTCTTC.

The gene calls are TRBV15 and TRBJ2-3; perhaps TRBD2 as D (6 bases). The CDR3 is 16 amino acids. Looked up from germline, CDR1 is LNHNV and CDR2 is YYDKDF (reference sequence). V was trimmed by 0 bases and J by 1 base, leaving 11 bases between them. The CDR3 coding sequence is TGTGCCACCAGCAGAGAGAGGCGGGGTGGCACAGATACGCAGTATTTT. This codes for CATSRERRGGTDTQYF.

The chain recombines TRBV28 with TRBJ2-7; 7 bases agree with TRBD1. The CDR3 covers 14 residues. Germline V gene sequence: CDR1 MDHEN, CDR2 SYDVKM. Trimming at V came to 8 bases and at J to 0 bases, leaving 7 bases not matched to a gene. CDR3 bases: TGTGCCAGCTCCGGGACAGTGAGCTCCTACGAGCAGTACTTC. This sequence encodes CASSGTVSSYEQYF.

The chain employs TRBV6-8 and TRBJ2-3, with 14 bases identical to TRBD2. Losses at the gene ends were 8 bases for V and 4 bases for J; bases not matched to a gene: 14. The CDR3 consists of 18 residues. CDR1 and CDR2 from the germline V gene are MNHGY and SAAAGT. CDR3 DNA sequence: TGTGCCAGCGGGGTCCGGATTCGGACTAGCGGGGGGTCAGATACGCAGTATTTT. Protein product: CASGVRIRTSGGSDTQYF.

V is TRBV6-1 and J is TRBJ2-5, with a possible D match to TRBD1 (6 bases). The germline V gene encodes CDR1 MNHNS and CDR2 SASEGT. Between the trimmed V and J ends, which lost 1 base and 1 base, there was a span of 16 bases. This CDR3 spans 17 amino acids. CDR3 protein: CASSEDRAHKPQETQYF. The CDR3, as DNA: TGTGCCAGCAGTGAAGACAGGGCCCATAAACCCCAAGAGACCCAGTACTTC.

CDR3 in amino acids: CASSASGTGFLDTQYF. DNA of the CDR3: TGTGCCAGCAGTGCATCCGGGACAGGGTTTCTGGATACGCAGTATTTT. This chain connects TRBV6-1 to TRBJ2-3, with 9 bases lining up with TRBD1. The CDR3 runs to 16 residues. In germline, CDR1 is MNHNS, CDR2 SASEGT. V was clipped by 4 bases and J by 6 bases; unmatched bases: 11.

This chain uses TRBV7-9 with TRBJ2-3; 9 nucleotides match TRBD2. V trimming: 4 bases; J trimming: 8 bases; junction bases outside the gene matches: 10. Germline CDR1 is SEHNR and CDR2 is FQNEAQ (reference sequence). The CDR3 sequence is 15 residues long. CDR3 amino acids: CASSSRSGGNVTQYF. CDR3 DNA sequence: TGTGCCAGCAGCTCCAGGAGCGGGGGGAACGTTACGCAGTATTTT.

This rearrangement joins TRBV11-2 to TRBJ1-6, with D hard to call. The length of the CDR3 is 15 residues. CDR1 and CDR2 (germline): SGHAT, FQNNGV. The V end was cut by 1 base, the J end by 7 bases, with 11 bases between. The CDR3 here is CASSLVYSPNSPLHF. The CDR3, as DNA: TGTGCCAGCAGCTTAGTCTACAGCCCAAATTCACCCCTCCACTTT.

This clone appeared a few times. J is TRBJ1-1 and V is TRBV29-1; no clear D gene. Germline lookup yields CDR1 SQVTM and CDR2 ANQGSEA. There are 13 residues in the CDR3. CDR3 region: CSFAGNLNTEAFF. The CDR3 bases are TGCAGTTTCGCAGGAAACCTGAACACTGAAGCTTTCTTT.

This clone appeared a single time. The V and J genes are TRBV18 and TRBJ1-1, with D perhaps TRBD1 (6 bases). V lost 3 bases and J lost 8, with 13 bases in between. The germline gives CDR1 KGHSH, CDR2 LQKENI. The CDR3 extends over 13 amino acids. This CDR3 is CASSPEQGKEAFF. The CDR3 nucleotides read TGTGCCAGCTCACCGGAACAGGGTAAGGAAGCTTTCTTT.

This clone was seen a few times. The genes are TRBV2 and TRBJ1-5; possible D gene TRBD1, 6 bases. CDR3 length equals 15 residues. V was trimmed by 5 bases and J by 0 bases, leaving 11 bases between them. Germline V gives CDR1 SNHLY, CDR2 FYNNEI. CDR3 residues: CASSRQDYSNQPQHF. The CDR3 coding sequence is TGTGCCAGCAGTCGACAGGATTATAGCAATCAGCCCCAGCATTTT.

V and J are TRBV18 and TRBJ2-7; 8 bases map to TRBD2. The germline gives CDR1 KGHSH, CDR2 LQKENI. The junction had 9 bases not matched to a gene; V was cut back by 2 bases and J by 3 bases. This CDR3 is built from 16 residues. The DNA of the CDR3 is TGTGCCAGCTCACCATCAATCTCCGGGGGGGGCTACGAGCAGTACTTC. It encodes CASSPSISGGGYEQYF.

The chain uses TRBV10-3 and TRBJ1-5, with D perhaps matching TRBD1 (6 bases). The CDR3 loop spans 14 amino acids. With 0 bases removed from V and 6 bases from J, the gap between germline ends came to 9 bases. Germline loops: CDR1 ENHRY, CDR2 SYGVKD. The CDR3 here is CAISESMGAQPQHF. Here the CDR3 DNA reads TGTGCCATCAGTGAGTCGATGGGGGCTCAGCCCCAGCATTTT.

The chain joins TRBV2 to TRBJ1-1, with TRBD1 matching over 7 bases. Germline values: CDR1 SNHLY, CDR2 FYNNEI. Trimming cost V 6 bases and J 2 bases; bases outside gene matches: 6. There are 14 residues in the CDR3. The CDR3: CASRPRGKNTEAFF. As DNA, the CDR3 is TGTGCCAGCAGGCCCAGGGGGAAAAACACTGAAGCTTTCTTT.

This clone turned up a few times. The chain employs TRBV6-1 and TRBJ1-1; 7 bases are a match to TRBD1. J gave up 0 bases and V 4 bases, and 11 bases lay outside the gene matches. Germline CDR1 reads MNHNS; CDR2 reads SASEGT. The CDR3 extends over 17 amino acids. The CDR3 coding sequence is TGTGCCAGCAGTGTGCGCGGGACAGCTATCATGAACACTGAAGCTTTCTTT. It is translated as CASSVRGTAIMNTEAFF.

This clone was seen a handful of times. The rearrangement joins TRBV6-6 to TRBJ2-3; 8 bases are a match to TRBD2. The CDR3 is 15 amino acids. The J segment lost 6 bases and the V segment lost 4 bases, leaving 9 bases of the junction unmatched. The germline V gene encodes CDR1 MNHNY and CDR2 SVGAGI (reference sequence). Written as DNA, the CDR3 is TGTGCCAGCAGTTTTTCCAGCGGGAGTCCGGATACGCAGTATTTT. Translated, it gives CASSFSSGSPDTQYF.

This clone has only one observation. The chain combines TRBV16 with TRBJ1-1, with D perhaps matching TRBD1 (5 bases). The CDR3 contains 14 residues. The germline CDR1 and CDR2 sequences are KGHSY and FQNENV. V gave up 4 bases and J gave up 0 bases, with 9 bases separating them. As DNA, the CDR3 is TGTGCCAGCAGCCCACCAGGGTTGAACACTGAAGCTTTCTTT. It yields the protein CASSPPGLNTEAFF.

V gene TRBV19 combines with J gene TRBJ2-4, with D perhaps matching TRBD2 (6 bases). The CDR3 spans 18 residues. Trimming pared 2 bases from V and 1 base from J, leaving 18 bases between. Germline loops: CDR1 LNHDA, CDR2 SQIVND (reference sequence). The CDR3, as DNA: TGTGCCAGTAGTATAAGGGTGGGCACTAGCTGGGCCAAAAACATTCAGTACTTC. Protein product: CASSIRVGTSWAKNIQYF.

This clone has only a few counts. The chain is built from TRBV7-2 and TRBJ2-3; 9 positions match TRBD2. The ends lost 1 base at V and 4 bases at J; junction bases unmatched: 3. The germline gives CDR1 SGHTA, CDR2 FQGNSA. This CDR3 comprises 15 residues. CDR3 bases: TGTGCCAGCAGCTTAGAGGCTAGCGGGGCAGATACGCAGTATTTT. The encoded protein is CASSLEASGADTQYF.